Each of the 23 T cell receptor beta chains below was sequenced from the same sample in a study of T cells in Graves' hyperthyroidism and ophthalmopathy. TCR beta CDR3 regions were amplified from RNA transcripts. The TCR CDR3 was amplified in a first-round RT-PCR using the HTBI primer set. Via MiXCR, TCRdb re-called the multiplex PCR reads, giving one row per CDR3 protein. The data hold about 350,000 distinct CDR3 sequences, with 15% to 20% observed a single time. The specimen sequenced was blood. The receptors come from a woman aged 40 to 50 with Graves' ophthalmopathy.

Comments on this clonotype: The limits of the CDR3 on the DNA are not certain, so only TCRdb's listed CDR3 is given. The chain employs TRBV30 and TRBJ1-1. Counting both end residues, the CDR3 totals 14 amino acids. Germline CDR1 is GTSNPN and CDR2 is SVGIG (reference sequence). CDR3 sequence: CAWGGGTSGGEAFF.

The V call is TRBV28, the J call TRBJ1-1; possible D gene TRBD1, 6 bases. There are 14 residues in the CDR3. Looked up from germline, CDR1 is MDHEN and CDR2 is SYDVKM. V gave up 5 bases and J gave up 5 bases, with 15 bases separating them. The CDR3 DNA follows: TGTGCCAGCAGTATACAGGGATTGATAACTGAAGCTTTCTTT. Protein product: CASSIQGLITEAFF.

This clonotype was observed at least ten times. This chain's CDR3 is CASRLNLGMPQHF. The CDR3 DNA reads TGTGCCAGCAGGCTGAACCTTGGAATGCCCCAGCATTTT. This rearrangement joins TRBV6-2 or TRBV6-3 to TRBJ1-5; D is unclear. The V end was cut by 6 bases, the J end by 9 bases, with 15 bases between. The CDR3 is 13 residues long. From germline, CDR1 is MNHEY and CDR2 SVGEGT.

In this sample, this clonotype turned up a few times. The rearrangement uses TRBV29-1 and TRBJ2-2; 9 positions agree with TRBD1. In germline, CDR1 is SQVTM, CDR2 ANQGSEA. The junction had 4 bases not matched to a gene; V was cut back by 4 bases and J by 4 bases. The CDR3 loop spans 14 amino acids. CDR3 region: CSVAGQGFTGELFF. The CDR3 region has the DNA TGCAGCGTTGCGGGACAGGGATTCACCGGGGAGCTGTTTTTT.

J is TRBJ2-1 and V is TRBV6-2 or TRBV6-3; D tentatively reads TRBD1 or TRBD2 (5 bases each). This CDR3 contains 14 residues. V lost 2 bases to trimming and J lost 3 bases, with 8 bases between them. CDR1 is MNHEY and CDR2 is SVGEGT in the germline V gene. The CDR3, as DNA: TGTGCCAGCAGTTACGAGGGGAACTACAATGAGCAGTTCTTC. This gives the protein CASSYEGNYNEQFF.

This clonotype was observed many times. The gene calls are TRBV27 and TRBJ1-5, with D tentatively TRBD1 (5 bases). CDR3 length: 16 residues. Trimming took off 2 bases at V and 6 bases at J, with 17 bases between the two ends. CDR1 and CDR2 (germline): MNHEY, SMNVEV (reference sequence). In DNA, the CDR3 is TGTGCCAGCAGTTTACCCCTCGCAGGGCAGGGTCAGCCCCAGCATTTT. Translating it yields CASSLPLAGQGQPQHF.

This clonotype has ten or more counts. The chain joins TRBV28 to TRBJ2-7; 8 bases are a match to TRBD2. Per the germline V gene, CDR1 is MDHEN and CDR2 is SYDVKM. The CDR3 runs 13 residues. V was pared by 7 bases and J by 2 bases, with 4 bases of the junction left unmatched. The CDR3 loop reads CASKSGGTYEQYF. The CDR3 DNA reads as TGTGCCAGCAAGAGCGGGGGTACCTACGAGCAGTACTTC.

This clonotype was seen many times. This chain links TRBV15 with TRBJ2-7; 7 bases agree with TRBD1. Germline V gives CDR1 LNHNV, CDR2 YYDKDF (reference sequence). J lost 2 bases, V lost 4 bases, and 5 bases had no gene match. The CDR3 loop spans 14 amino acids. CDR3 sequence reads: CATSTTDRAYEQYF. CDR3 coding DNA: TGTGCCACCAGCACGACCGACAGGGCCTACGAGCAGTACTTC.

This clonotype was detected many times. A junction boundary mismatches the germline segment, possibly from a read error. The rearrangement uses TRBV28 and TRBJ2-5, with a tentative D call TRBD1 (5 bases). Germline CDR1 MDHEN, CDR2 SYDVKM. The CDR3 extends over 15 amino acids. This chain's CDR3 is CATSLARAPWETQYF. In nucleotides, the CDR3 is TGTGCCACCAGTTTGGCCAGGGCGCCCTGGGAGACCCAGTACTTC.

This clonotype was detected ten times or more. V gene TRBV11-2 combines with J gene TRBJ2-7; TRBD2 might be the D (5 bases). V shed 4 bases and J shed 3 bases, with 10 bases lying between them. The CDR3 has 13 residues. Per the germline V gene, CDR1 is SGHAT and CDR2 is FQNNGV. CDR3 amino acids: CASSSTDYYEQYF. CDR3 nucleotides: TGTGCCAGCAGCTCAACAGACTACTACGAGCAGTACTTC.

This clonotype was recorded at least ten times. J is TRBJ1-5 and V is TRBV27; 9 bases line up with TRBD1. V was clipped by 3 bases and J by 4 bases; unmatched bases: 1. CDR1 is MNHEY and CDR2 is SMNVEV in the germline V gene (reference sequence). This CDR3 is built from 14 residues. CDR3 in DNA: TGTGCCAGCAGTTTGGGGACAGGGAATCAGCCCCAGCATTTT. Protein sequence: CASSLGTGNQPQHF.

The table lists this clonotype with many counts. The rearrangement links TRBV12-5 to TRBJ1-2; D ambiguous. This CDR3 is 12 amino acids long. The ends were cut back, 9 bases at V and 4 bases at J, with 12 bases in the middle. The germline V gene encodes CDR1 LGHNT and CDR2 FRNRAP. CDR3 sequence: CASQEGGYGYTF. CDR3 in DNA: TGTGCTAGCCAAGAGGGCGGCTATGGCTACACCTTC.

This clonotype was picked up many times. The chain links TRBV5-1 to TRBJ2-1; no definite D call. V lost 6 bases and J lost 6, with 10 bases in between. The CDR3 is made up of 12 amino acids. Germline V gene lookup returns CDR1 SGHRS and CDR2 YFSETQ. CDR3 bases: TGCGCCAGCACAGACCAAGGCAATGAGCAGTTCTTC. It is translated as CASTDQGNEQFF.

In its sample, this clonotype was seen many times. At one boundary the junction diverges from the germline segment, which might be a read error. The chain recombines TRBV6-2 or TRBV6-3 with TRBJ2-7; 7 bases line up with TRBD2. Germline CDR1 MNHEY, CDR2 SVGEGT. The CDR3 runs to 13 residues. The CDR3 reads CASNYAGAYEQYF. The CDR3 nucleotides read TGTGCCAGCAATTACGCGGGAGCCTACGAGCAGTACTTC.

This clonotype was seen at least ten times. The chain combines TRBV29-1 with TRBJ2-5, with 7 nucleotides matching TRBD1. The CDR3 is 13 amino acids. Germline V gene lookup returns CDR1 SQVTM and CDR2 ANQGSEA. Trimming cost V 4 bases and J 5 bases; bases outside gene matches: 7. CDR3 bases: TGCAGCGTTGTAGCCAGGGGGTTCGAGACCCAGTACTTC. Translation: CSVVARGFETQYF.

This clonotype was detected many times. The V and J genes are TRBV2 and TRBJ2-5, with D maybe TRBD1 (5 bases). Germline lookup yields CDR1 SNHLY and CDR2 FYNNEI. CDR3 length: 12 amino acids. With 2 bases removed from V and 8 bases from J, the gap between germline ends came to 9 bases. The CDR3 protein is CASSERGVTQYF. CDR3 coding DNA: TGTGCCAGCAGTGAAAGGGGCGTCACCCAGTACTTC.

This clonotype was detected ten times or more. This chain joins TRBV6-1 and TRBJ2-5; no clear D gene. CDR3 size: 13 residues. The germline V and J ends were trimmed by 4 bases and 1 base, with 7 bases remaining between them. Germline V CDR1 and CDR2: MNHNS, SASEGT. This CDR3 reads CASSGAGQETQYF. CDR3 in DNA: TGTGCCAGCAGTGGGGCAGGCCAAGAGACCCAGTACTTC.

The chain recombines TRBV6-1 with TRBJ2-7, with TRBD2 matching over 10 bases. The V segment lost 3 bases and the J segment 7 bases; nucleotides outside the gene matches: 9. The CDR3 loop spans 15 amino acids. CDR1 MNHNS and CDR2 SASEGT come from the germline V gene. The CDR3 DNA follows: TGTGCCAGCAGTGATTGGCTAGCGGGAGACAGTGAGCAGTACTTC. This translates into CASSDWLAGDSEQYF.

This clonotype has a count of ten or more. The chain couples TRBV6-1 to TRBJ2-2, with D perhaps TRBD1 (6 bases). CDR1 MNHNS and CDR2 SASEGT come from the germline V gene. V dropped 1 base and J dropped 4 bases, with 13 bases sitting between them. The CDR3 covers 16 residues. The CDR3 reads CASSEGGGLGTGELFF. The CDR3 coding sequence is TGTGCCAGCAGTGAAGGTGGGGGCCTGGGCACCGGGGAGCTGTTTTTT.

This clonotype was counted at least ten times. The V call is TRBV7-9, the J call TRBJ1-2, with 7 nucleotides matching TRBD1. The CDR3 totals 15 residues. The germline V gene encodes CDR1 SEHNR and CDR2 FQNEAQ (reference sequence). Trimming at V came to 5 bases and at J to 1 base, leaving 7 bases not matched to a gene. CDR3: CASSTSGTDNYGYTF. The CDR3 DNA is TGTGCCAGCAGCACGTCCGGGACAGATAACTATGGCTACACCTTC.

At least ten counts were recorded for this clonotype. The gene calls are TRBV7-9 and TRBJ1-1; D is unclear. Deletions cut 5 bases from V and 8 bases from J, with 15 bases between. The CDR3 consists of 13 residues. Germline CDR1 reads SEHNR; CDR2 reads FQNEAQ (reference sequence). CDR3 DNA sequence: TGTGCCAGCAGCCCCATCGGAGGCAGGGAAGCTTTCTTT. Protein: CASSPIGGREAFF.

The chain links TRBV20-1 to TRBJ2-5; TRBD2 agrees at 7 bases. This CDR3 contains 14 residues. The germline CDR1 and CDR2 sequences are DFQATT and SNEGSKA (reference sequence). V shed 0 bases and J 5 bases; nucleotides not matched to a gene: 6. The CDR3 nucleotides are TGCAGTGCTAGAGAAGGGAGGGGCAGGGAGACCCAGTACTTC. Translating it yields CSAREGRGRETQYF.

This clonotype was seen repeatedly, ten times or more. The CDR3 reads CASSSYSPGTGAREQYF. The CDR3 DNA follows: TGTGCCAGCAGTTCATACTCACCCGGGACAGGGGCCAGGGAGCAGTACTTC. The chain is built from TRBV28 and TRBJ2-7, with 10 positions matching TRBD1. The CDR3 contains 17 residues. CDR1 and CDR2 (germline): MDHEN, SYDVKM. V dropped 4 bases and J dropped 7; count of bases not matched to a gene: 16.